What follows describes a single TCR beta chain. Its specificity is not known. These data belong to a study of identifying expanded T cells in peripheral blood. Study-wide points: Two-week clone count variance significantly increased as total template count grew.

Measured with immunoSEQ multiplex PCR; TCRdb has only the in-frame clones, and not every one. The sample consists of around 130,000 clones, 75% to 90% of them appearing once. The CDR3 has 15 amino acids. V was trimmed by 4 bases and J by 4 bases, leaving 16 bases between them. Germline CDR1 MDHEN, CDR2 SYDVKM. The chain joins TRBV28 to TRBJ2-5; tentative D call: TRBD2 (6 bases). The sample was blood. The clonotype originates from a person aged 18 to 70 in good health. The DNA for the CDR3 is TGTGCCAGCAGTTGGAGGGCGTCCCTAGGAGAGACCCAGTACTTC. Amino acids: CASSWRASLGETQYF.